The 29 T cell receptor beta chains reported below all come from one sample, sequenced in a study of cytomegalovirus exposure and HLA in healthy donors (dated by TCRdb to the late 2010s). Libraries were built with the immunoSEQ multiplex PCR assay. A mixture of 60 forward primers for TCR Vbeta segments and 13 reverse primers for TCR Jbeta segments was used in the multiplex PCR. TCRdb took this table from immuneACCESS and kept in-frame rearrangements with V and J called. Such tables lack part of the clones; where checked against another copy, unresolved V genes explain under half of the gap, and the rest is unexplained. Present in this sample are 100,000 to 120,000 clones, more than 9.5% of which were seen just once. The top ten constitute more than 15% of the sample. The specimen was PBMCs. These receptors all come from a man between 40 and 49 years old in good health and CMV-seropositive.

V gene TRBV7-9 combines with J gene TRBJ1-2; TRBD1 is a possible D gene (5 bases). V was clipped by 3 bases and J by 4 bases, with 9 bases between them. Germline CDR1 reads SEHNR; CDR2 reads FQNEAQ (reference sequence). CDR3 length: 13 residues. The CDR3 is CASSLGGGYGYTF. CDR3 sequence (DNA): TGTGCCAGCAGCTTGGGGGGAGGCTATGGCTACACCTTC.

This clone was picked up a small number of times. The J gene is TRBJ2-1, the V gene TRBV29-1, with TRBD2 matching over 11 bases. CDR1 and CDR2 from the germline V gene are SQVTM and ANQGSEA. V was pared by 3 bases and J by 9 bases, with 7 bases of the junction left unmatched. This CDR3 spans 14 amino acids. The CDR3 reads CSVDLTSGRGEQFF. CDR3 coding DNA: TGCAGCGTTGATCTAACTAGCGGGAGAGGTGAGCAGTTCTTC.

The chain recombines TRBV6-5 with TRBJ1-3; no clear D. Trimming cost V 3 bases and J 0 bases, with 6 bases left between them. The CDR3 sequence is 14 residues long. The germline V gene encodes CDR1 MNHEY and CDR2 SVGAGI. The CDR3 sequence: CASSYLSSGNTIYF. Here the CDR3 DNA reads TGTGCCAGCAGTTATCTCAGCTCTGGAAACACCATATATTTT.

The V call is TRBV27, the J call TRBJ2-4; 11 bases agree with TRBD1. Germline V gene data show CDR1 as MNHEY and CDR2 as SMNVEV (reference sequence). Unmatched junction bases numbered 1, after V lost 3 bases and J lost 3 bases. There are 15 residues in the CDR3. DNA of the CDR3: TGTGCCAGCAGTTTCGGGACAGGGGGCAAAAACATTCAGTACTTC. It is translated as CASSFGTGGKNIQYF.

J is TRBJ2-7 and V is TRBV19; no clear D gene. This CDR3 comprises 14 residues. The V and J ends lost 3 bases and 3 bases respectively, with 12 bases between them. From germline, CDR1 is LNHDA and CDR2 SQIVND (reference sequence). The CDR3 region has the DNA TGTGCCAGTAGTATTCCGGGTATCAACTACGAGCAGTACTTC. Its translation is CASSIPGINYEQYF.

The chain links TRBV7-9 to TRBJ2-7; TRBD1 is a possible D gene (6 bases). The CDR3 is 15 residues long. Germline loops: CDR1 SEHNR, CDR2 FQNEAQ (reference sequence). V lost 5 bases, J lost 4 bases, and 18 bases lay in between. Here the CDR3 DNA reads TGTGCCAGCAGCCACCAGGGGTCTCCCCTTTACGAGCAGTACTTC. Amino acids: CASSHQGSPLYEQYF.

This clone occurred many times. The CDR3 DNA reads TGTGCCAGCAGCCCACAGGTATCCGGGGAGCTGTTTTTT. This translates into CASSPQVSGELFF. This sequence joins TRBV9 and TRBJ2-2, with D perhaps TRBD1 (5 bases). Germline-derived CDR1 and CDR2 are SGDLS and YYNGEE. The CDR3 is 13 residues long. Trimming cost V 4 bases and J 6 bases, with 10 bases left between them.

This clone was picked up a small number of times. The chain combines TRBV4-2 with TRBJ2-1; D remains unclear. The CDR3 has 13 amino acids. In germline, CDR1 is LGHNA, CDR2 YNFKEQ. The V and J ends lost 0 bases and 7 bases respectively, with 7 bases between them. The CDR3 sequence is CASSQDLENEQFF. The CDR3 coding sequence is TGTGCCAGCAGCCAAGATCTCGAGAATGAGCAGTTCTTC.

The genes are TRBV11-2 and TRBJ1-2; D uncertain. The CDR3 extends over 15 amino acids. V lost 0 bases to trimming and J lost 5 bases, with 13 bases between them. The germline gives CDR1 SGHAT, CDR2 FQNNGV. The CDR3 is CASSLEGLRGYGYTF. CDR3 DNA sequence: TGTGCCAGCAGCTTAGAGGGCCTACGAGGGTATGGCTACACCTTC.

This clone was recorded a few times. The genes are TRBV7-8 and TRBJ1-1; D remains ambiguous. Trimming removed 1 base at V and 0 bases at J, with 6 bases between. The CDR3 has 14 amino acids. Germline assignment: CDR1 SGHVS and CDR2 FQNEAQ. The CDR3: CASSLGGLNTEAFF. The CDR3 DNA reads TGTGCCAGCAGCTTAGGAGGGCTGAACACTGAAGCTTTCTTT. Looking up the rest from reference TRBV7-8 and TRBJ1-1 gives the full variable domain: GAGVSQSPRYKVAKRGQDVALRCDPISGHVSLFWYQQALGQGPEFLTYFQNEAQLDKSGLPSDRFFAERPEGSVSTLKIQRTQQEDSAVYLCASSLGGLNTEAFFGQGTRLTVV.

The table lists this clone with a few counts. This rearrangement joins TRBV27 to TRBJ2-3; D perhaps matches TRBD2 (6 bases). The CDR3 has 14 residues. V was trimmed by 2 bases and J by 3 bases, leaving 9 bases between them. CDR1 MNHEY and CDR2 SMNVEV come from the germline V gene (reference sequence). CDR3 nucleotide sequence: TGTGCCAGCAGTTTAGCGGCGGGAACAGATACGCAGTATTTT. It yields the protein CASSLAAGTDTQYF.

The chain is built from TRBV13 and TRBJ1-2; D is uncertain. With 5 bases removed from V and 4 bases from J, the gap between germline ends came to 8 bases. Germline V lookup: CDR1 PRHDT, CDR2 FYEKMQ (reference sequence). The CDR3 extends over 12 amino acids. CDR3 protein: CASSPNTYGYTF. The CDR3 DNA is TGTGCCAGCAGCCCCAACACCTATGGCTACACCTTC.

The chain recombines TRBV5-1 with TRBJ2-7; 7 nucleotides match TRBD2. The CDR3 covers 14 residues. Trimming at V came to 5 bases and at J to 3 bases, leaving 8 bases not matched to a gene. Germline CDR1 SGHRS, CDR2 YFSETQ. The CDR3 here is CASRGLPNNYEQYF. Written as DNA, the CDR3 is TGCGCCAGCAGGGGACTACCGAACAACTACGAGCAGTACTTC.

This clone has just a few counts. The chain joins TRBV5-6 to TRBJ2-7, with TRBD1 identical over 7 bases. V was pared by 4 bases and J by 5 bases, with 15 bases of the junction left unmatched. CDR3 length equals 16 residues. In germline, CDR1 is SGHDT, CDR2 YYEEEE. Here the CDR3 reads CASSRLDRQPSHEQYF. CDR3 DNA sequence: TGTGCCAGCAGCCGACTGGACAGGCAGCCTTCCCACGAGCAGTACTTC.

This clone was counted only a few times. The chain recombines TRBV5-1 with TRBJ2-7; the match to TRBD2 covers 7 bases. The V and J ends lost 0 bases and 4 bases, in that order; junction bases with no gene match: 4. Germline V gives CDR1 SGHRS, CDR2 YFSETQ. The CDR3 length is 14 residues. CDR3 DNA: TGCGCCAGCAGCTTGGCAAGCGGGACGTACGAGCAGTACTTC. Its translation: CASSLASGTYEQYF. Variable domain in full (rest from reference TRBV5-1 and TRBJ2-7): KAGVTQTPRYLIKTRGQQVTLSCSPISGHRSVSWYQQTPGQGLQFLFEYFSETQRNKGNFPGRFSGRQFSNSRSEMNVSTLELGDSALYLCASSLASGTYEQYFGPGTRLTVT.

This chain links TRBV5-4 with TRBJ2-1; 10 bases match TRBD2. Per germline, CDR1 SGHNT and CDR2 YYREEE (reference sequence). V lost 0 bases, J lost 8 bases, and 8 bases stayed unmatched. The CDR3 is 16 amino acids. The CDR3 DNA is TGTGCCAGCAGCTTGGCTAGCGGGAGCTTCTTGGATGAGCAGTTCTTC. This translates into CASSLASGSFLDEQFF.

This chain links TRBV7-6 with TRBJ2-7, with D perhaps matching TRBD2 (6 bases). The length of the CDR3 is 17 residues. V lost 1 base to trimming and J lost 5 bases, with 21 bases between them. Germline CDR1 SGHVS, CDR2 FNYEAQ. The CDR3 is CASSLERPGATPDEQYF. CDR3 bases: TGTGCCAGCAGCTTAGAGAGGCCGGGAGCAACCCCAGACGAGCAGTACTTC.

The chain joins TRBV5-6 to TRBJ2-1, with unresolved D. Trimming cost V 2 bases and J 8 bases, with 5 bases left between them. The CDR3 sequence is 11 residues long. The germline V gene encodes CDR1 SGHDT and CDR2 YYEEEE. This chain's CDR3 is CASSFSHEQFF. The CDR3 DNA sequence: TGTGCCAGCAGCTTCTCCCATGAGCAGTTCTTC.

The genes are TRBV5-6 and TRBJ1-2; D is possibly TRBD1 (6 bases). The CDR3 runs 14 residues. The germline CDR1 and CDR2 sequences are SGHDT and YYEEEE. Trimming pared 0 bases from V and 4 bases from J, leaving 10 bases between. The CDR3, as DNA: TGTGCCAGCAGCTTGGACAGGGCGATCTATGGCTACACCTTC. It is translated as CASSLDRAIYGYTF.

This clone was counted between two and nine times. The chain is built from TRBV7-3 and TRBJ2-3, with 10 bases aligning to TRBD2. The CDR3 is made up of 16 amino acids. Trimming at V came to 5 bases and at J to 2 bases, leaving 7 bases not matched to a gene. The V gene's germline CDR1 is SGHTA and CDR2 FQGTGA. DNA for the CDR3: TGTGCCAGCAGCGTCGGGACTAGCGCCCTCACAGATACGCAGTATTTT. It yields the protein CASSVGTSALTDTQYF.

CDR3 residues: CASSQGRTSGSLGANVLTF. In nucleotides, the CDR3 is TGCGCCAGCAGCCAAGGGCGGACTAGCGGTTCTTTGGGGGCCAACGTCCTGACTTTC. The chain uses TRBV4-3 and TRBJ2-6, with TRBD2 matching 10 bases. The CDR3 sequence is 19 residues long. Trimming took 1 base from V and 4 from J; bases not matched to a gene: 10. CDR1 is LGHNA and CDR2 is YSLEER in the germline V gene.

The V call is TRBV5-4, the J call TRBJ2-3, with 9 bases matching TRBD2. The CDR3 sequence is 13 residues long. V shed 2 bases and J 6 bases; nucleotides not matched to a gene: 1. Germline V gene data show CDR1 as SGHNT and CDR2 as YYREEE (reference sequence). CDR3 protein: CASSLTSGDTQYF. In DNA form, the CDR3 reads TGTGCCAGCAGCTTAACTAGCGGGGATACGCAGTATTTT.

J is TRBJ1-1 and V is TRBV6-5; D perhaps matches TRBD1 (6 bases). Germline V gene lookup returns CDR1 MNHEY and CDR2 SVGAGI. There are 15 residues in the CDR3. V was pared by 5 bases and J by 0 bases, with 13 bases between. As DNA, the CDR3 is TGTGCCAGCAGTACTCCCGGACAGTTGAACACTGAAGCTTTCTTT. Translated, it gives CASSTPGQLNTEAFF.

DNA of the CDR3: TGTGCCAGCAGGACGGGACAGGGCTACGAGCAGTACTTC. As protein: CASRTGQGYEQYF. The genes are TRBV6-6 and TRBJ2-7; 9 positions match TRBD1. This CDR3 region has 13 residues. Trimming at V came to 6 bases and at J to 3 bases, leaving 3 bases not matched to a gene. Germline V gives CDR1 MNHNY, CDR2 SVGAGI (reference sequence).

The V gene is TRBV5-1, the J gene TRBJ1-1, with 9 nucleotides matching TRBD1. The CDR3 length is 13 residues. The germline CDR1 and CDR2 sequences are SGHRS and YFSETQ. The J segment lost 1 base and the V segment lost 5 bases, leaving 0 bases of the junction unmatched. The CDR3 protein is CASRQGANTEAFF. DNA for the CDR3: TGCGCCAGCAGACAGGGGGCGAACACTGAAGCTTTCTTT.

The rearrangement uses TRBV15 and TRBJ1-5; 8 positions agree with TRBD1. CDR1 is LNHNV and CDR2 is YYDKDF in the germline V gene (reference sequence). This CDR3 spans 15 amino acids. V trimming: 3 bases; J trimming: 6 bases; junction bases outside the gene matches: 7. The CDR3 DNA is TGTGCCACCAGCAGCGATTGGACAGGGACTCAGCCCCAGCATTTT. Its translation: CATSSDWTGTQPQHF.

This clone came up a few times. The chain's CDR3 is CASSFRDGFADTQYF. CDR3 nucleotides: TGTGCCAGCAGTTTCAGGGATGGGTTTGCAGATACGCAGTATTTT. J is TRBJ2-3 and V is TRBV28; tentatively, D is TRBD1 (5 bases). Germline CDR1 reads MDHEN; CDR2 reads SYDVKM. The germline V and J ends were trimmed by 3 bases and 4 bases, with 14 bases remaining between them. CDR3 length equals 15 residues.

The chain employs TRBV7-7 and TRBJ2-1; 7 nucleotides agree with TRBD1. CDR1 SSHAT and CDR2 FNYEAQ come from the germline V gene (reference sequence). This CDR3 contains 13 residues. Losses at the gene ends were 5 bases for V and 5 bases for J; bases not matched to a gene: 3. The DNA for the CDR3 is TGTGCCAGCAGCCGTACAGGGGACAATGAGCAGTTCTTC. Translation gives CASSRTGDNEQFF. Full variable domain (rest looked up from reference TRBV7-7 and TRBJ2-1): GAGVSQSPRYKVTKRGQDVTLRCDPISSHATLYWYQQALGQGPEFLTYFNYEAQPDKSGLPSDRFSAERPEGSISTLTIQRTEQRDSAMYRCASSRTGDNEQFFGPGTRLTVL.

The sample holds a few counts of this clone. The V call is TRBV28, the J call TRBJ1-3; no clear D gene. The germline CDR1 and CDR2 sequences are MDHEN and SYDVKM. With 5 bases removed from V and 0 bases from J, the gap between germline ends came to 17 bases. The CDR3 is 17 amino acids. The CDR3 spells CASSLSYLGSSGNTIYF. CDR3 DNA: TGTGCCAGCAGTCTCAGCTACCTCGGGAGCTCTGGAAACACCATATATTTT.